A selection of T cell receptor beta chains follows, all from one sample in a study of OX40 agonist ivuxolimab in advanced cancers. TCRdb's table, derived via immunoSEQ multiplex PCR, lists solely in-frame clones and lacks some. Found here are 48,000 or so clones, around 80% of them singletons; the top ten hold over 1%. Material: CD4+ or CD8+ T cells sorted from blood, obtained in a trial of the OX40 agonist ivuxolimab. These receptors all come from an adult with an advanced solid tumor such as melanoma, head and neck, liver or kidney cancer. CDR3s include the opening cysteine and the closing phenylalanine or tryptophan. Each record gives: clone size, V gene, D gene, J gene, CDR3 DNA, CDR3 protein. D genes are given only for firm matches. Size is stated for part of the rows, as once, few or many counts, or as a class when the clone is expanded.

>.|TRBV7-2|.|TRBJ2-7
TGTGCCAGCAGCTTAGGACCGGGGCAGGGCTACGAGCAGTACTTC
CASSLGPGQGYEQYF
>once|TRBV19|.|TRBJ1-2
TGTGCCAGTAGTATAGTCCGGGATGGCGGCTACACCTTC
CASSIVRDGGYTF
>.|TRBV29-1|.|TRBJ1-2
TGCAGCGTTGGGGGGGCCGAGAGTGGCTACACCTTC
CSVGGAESGYTF
>.|TRBV27|TRBD2|TRBJ2-2
TGTGCCAGCAGTTTAAGGCTAGCGGGGGCCGGGGAGCTGTTTTTT
CASSLRLAGAGELFF
>.|TRBV19|TRBD1|TRBJ1-2
TGTGCCAGTAGTGCCTCCGGGACAGGGGATCGTGGCTACACCTTC
CASSASGTGDRGYTF
>.|TRBV18|.|TRBJ2-3
TGTGCCAGCTCACCAAGTTCAGGCACAGATACGCAGTATTTT
CASSPSSGTDTQYF
>.|TRBV6-9|.|TRBJ2-7
TGTGCCAGCAGTTACAGGGGCGAGCAGTACTTC
CASSYRGEQYF
>.|TRBV7-2|.|TRBJ2-7
TGTGCCAGCAGCTTAGCGGCTGTCGACTACGAGCAGTACTTC
CASSLAAVDYEQYF
>once|TRBV10-3|.|TRBJ1-2
TGTGCCGTCGGACAGTACGGCTACACCTTC
CAVGQYGYTF
>.|TRBV27|.|TRBJ2-1
TGTGCCAGCAGTTTACGAGCACTAAGCTCCTACAATGAGCAGTTCTTC
CASSLRALSSYNEQFF
>.|TRBV27|TRBD2|TRBJ2-5
TGTGCCAGCAGCTCGACTAGCGGGGGCCAAGAGACCCAGTACTTC
CASSSTSGGQETQYF
>.|TRBV9|.|TRBJ1-3
TGTGCCAGCAGCGCTCCCTTCGGGGGGACAGGAAACACCATATATTTT
CASSAPFGGTGNTIYF
>.|TRBV25-1|.|TRBJ2-1
TGTGCCAGCAGGACCCAGCTCGGTGAGCAGTTCTTC
CASRTQLGEQFF
>.|TRBV19|.|TRBJ1-2
TGTGCCAGTAGTTTCGGGGGCCGAGGCTATGGCTACACCTTC
CASSFGGRGYGYTF
>.|TRBV4-3|.|TRBJ1-2
TGCGCCAGCAGCCCCCGGCGGAACTATGGCTACACCTTC
CASSPRRNYGYTF
>.|TRBV10-1|.|TRBJ2-6
TGCGCCAGCAGAGACAGTACTGGGGCCAACGTCCTGACTTTC
CASRDSTGANVLTF
>once|TRBV10-3|.|TRBJ2-3
TGTGCCATCAGTGAGAGAGCGGGTACCACAGATACGCAGTATTTT
CAISERAGTTDTQYF
>.|TRBV4-1|.|TRBJ2-1
TGCGCCAGCAGCCAAGAGAGCTCGTGGGAGCAGTTCTTC
CASSQESSWEQFF
>.|TRBV11-2|.|TRBJ2-3
TGTGCCAGCAGCTTAGTGACAGGAGGCACAGATACGCAGTATTTT
CASSLVTGGTDTQYF
>.|TRBV7-9|.|TRBJ2-1
TGTGCCAGCAGGAGTAAAGGCGGCTCGAGCTCCTACAATGAGCAGTTCTTC
CASRSKGGSSSYNEQFF
>few|TRBV4-2|.|TRBJ2-2
TGTGCCAGCAGCCAAGTTAGGAACAGGGCAAGCACCGGGGAGCTGTTTTTT
CASSQVRNRASTGELFF
>.|TRBV7-9|.|TRBJ1-1
TGTGCCAGCAGCCCGGGTCGGGCACTGGTTACTGAAGCTTTCTTT
CASSPGRALVTEAFF
>.|TRBV4-1|.|TRBJ1-4
TGCGCCAGCAGCCAGAATGGGGTTGTTGGTGAAAAACTGTTTTTT
CASSQNGVVGEKLFF
>.|TRBV7-9|TRBD2|TRBJ2-5
TGTGCCAGCAGCTTGGTACGGGGGGGTCTAGCGAGGGAGACCCAGTACTTC
CASSLVRGGLARETQYF
>once|TRBV15|.|TRBJ2-1
TGTGCCACTCTGCGTTACGGGACCAACAGGGAGCAGTTCTTC
CATLRYGTNREQFF
>.|TRBV5-1|.|TRBJ1-2
TGCGCCAGCAGCTCGGATGGTAACTATGGCTACACCTTC
CASSSDGNYGYTF
>.|TRBV7-2|TRBD1|TRBJ2-2
TGTGCCAGCAGCTTACGGACAGGGGCCACCGGGGAGCTGTTTTTT
CASSLRTGATGELFF
>.|TRBV5-4|.|TRBJ2-5
TGTGCCAGCAGCTCCCGAGCCCGGGACGGAAAAGAGACCCAGTACTTC
CASSSRARDGKETQYF
>.|TRBV13|TRBD1|TRBJ1-4
TGTGCCAGCAGCCCGGACAGGGGGACTAATGAAAAACTGTTTTTT
CASSPDRGTNEKLFF
>.|TRBV9|.|TRBJ1-2
TGTGCCAGCAGCGTAGGTGAGGGCACTTTCTATGGCTACACCTTC
CASSVGEGTFYGYTF
>.|TRBV7-2|TRBD1|TRBJ1-2
TGTGCCAGCAGCTATACGAGACAGGGGGGTGGCTACACCTTC
CASSYTRQGGGYTF
>few|TRBV7-9|TRBD1|TRBJ1-5
TGTGCCAGCAGTCGGGACAGGGGAATGGTTCAGCCCCAGCATTTT
CASSRDRGMVQPQHF
>.|TRBV5-1|.|TRBJ1-1
TGCGCCAGCAGCTCCCGGGGAGGGAGCACTGAAGCTTTCTTT
CASSSRGGSTEAFF
>.|TRBV6-1|.|TRBJ2-5
TGTGCCAGCAGTCGGGAGACCAGGGAGACCCAGTACTTC
CASSRETRETQYF
>.|TRBV18|TRBD1|TRBJ1-2
TGTGCCAGCTCTCAGGGACAGGGGGCTTATGGCTACACCTTC
CASSQGQGAYGYTF
>.|TRBV29-1|TRBD1|TRBJ2-7
TGCAGCGTACAAAGGGACAGGGGGTCCGAGCAGTACTTC
CSVQRDRGSEQYF
>.|TRBV7-2|.|TRBJ2-3
TGTGCCAGCAGCTTAGCGCGCACAGATACGCAGTATTTT
CASSLARTDTQYF
>.|TRBV5-4|TRBD2|TRBJ2-2
TGTGCCAGCAGCCCGGGACTAGCGGGGGTGAACACCGGGGAGCTGTTTTTT
CASSPGLAGVNTGELFF
>.|TRBV5-1|TRBD1|TRBJ1-1
TGCGCCAGCAGGTTAGGGACAGGAGGCACTGAAGCTTTCTTT
CASRLGTGGTEAFF
>.|TRBV29-1|.|TRBJ1-1
TGCAGCGCTGACAGTCCCGGGAGGTGGAACACTGAAGCTTTCTTT
CSADSPGRWNTEAFF
>.|TRBV2|TRBD1|TRBJ2-2
TGTGCCAGCAGTGATTCCGCCGGGACAGGGGGCCGCACCGGGGAGCTGTTTTTT
CASSDSAGTGGRTGELFF
>.|TRBV5-8|.|TRBJ1-5
TGTGCCAGCAGGAGTAGGGAAAGGGATCAGCCCCAGCATTTT
CASRSRERDQPQHF
>.|TRBV9|.|TRBJ1-6
TGTGCCAGCAGCGAAGCTATAAATAATTCACCCCTCCACTTT
CASSEAINNSPLHF
>few|TRBV19|.|TRBJ1-5
TGTGCCAGTAGCCCAGGGGCAGGAAGAGGACAGCCCCAGCATTTT
CASSPGAGRGQPQHF
>few|TRBV5-1|.|TRBJ1-2
TGCGCCAGCAGCCCGGAGGGGGGGGACTATGGCTACACCTTC
CASSPEGGDYGYTF
>.|TRBV5-1|.|TRBJ1-5
TGCGCCAGCAGCGTTACCCCAGGGGATCAGCCCCAGCATTTT
CASSVTPGDQPQHF
>.|TRBV7-9|.|TRBJ2-2
TGTGCCAGCAGCCCCAATTTGGCCGGGGAGCTGTTTTTT
CASSPNLAGELFF
>.|TRBV5-3|TRBD1|TRBJ1-4
TGTGCCAGAACCTCAGTCAGGGGGCGTATTAATGAAAAACTGTTTTTT
CARTSVRGRINEKLFF
>.|TRBV5-6|.|TRBJ2-7
TGTGCCAGCAGCTTAAGAAGGTACGAGCAGTACTTC
CASSLRRYEQYF